A single sample gave rise to the 15 T cell receptor beta chains below, sequenced in a study of shared clonotypes between healthy human individuals. CD8 cells classed as naive were CD45RO-negative and positively selected for CCR7, excluding terminally differentiated effector memory CD45RA+ cells. The repertoire was sequenced with immunoSEQ multiplex PCR; TCRdb's copy has only in-frame clones and lacks some. The table has roughly 2.1 million clones, roughly 91% seen once. The material sequenced was naive CD8+ T cells from PBMCs. These receptor sequences come from a young man in good health. Some clones in this sample may be carry-over from other donors' samples.

The V gene is TRBV14, the J gene TRBJ1-2, with D perhaps TRBD1 (6 bases). The CDR3 spans 14 residues. Per the germline V gene, CDR1 is SGHDN and CDR2 is FVKESK. V was clipped by 0 bases and J by 6 bases, with 11 bases between them. CDR3 nucleotide sequence: TGTGCCAGCAGCCAAGAAGCACAGGGCGATGGCTACACCTTC. Translation gives CASSQEAQGDGYTF.

This chain connects TRBV27 to TRBJ1-1; maybe TRBD1 (5 bases). V was cut by 6 bases and J by 4 bases, with 18 bases left in between. The CDR3 covers 15 residues. Germline CDR1 reads MNHEY; CDR2 reads SMNVEV (reference sequence). CDR3 bases: TGTGCCAGCAGCCCCCCAGAGGGGCGGGCCACTGAAGCTTTCTTT. Residues: CASSPPEGRATEAFF.

The V and J genes are TRBV5-6 and TRBJ1-1; D is ambiguous. V shed 4 bases and J shed 7 bases, with 11 bases lying between them. Germline V gene sequence: CDR1 SGHDT, CDR2 YYEEEE. The CDR3 length is 12 residues. Written as DNA, the CDR3 is TGTGCCAGCAGCCAGACGGAGAATGAAGCTTTCTTT. It is translated as CASSQTENEAFF. The variable domain in full, with the rest retrieved from reference TRBV5-6 and TRBJ1-1, is DAGVTQSPTHLIKTRGQQVTLRCSPKSGHDTVSWYQQALGQGPQFIFQYYEEEERQRGNFPDRFSGHQFPNYSSELNVNALLLGDSALYLCASSQTENEAFFGQGTRLTVV.

This chain links TRBV2 with TRBJ1-2; no clear D. This CDR3 has 13 amino acids. The germline V gene encodes CDR1 SNHLY and CDR2 FYNNEI. The V gene lost 3 bases and the J gene lost 8 bases, with 13 bases spanning the gap. CDR3 amino acids: CASSDSGRVGYTF. The CDR3 DNA sequence: TGTGCCAGCAGTGATTCAGGCCGGGTCGGCTACACCTTC.

This chain connects TRBV30 to TRBJ2-2; maybe TRBD2 (5 bases). Germline CDR1 reads GTSNPN; CDR2 reads SVGIG (reference sequence). Trimming cost V 7 bases and J 0 bases, with 9 bases left between them. This CDR3 region has 13 residues. The CDR3 spells CASDGANTGELFF. The CDR3 nucleotides are TGTGCCTCGGACGGGGCGAACACCGGGGAGCTGTTTTTT. Together with reference TRBV30 and TRBJ2-2, the CDR3 gives the full variable domain: SQTIHQWPATLVQPVGSPLSLECTVEGTSNPNLYWYRQAAGRGLQLLFYSVGIGQISSEVPQNLSASRPQDRQFILSSKKLLLSDSGFYLCASDGANTGELFFGEGSRLTVL.

This clone was seen more than once but under ten times. The chain links TRBV29-1 to TRBJ2-2; TRBD1 is a possible D gene (6 bases). The CDR3 totals 14 residues. CDR1 SQVTM and CDR2 ANQGSEA come from the germline V gene. V lost 6 bases and J lost 4, with 15 bases in between. The CDR3 reads CSVPGQGFTGELFF. The CDR3 DNA is TGCAGCGTACCGGGACAAGGGTTCACCGGGGAGCTGTTTTTT.

The chain couples TRBV6-5 to TRBJ2-2; D not certain. CDR1 and CDR2 (germline): MNHEY, SVGAGI. Trimming cost V 0 bases and J 6 bases, with 14 bases left between them. This CDR3 has 16 residues. The CDR3 sequence is CASSYSSNRFAGELFF. CDR3 nucleotides: TGTGCCAGCAGTTACTCGAGTAATAGGTTCGCCGGGGAGCTGTTTTTT.

The gene calls are TRBV4-1 and TRBJ2-5; D ambiguous. Germline assignment: CDR1 MGHRA and CDR2 YSYEKL. The CDR3 is made up of 15 amino acids. Trimming stripped 1 base from V and 2 bases from J, with 11 bases between. In DNA form, the CDR3 reads TGCGCCAGCAGCCAAGTTCGTGGCGGTCAAGAGACCCAGTACTTC. It codes for CASSQVRGGQETQYF.

The CDR3 DNA reads as TGTGCCAGCTCACCAACCCCCCGGGTCCAAGGTGACGAGCAGTACTTC. Encoded protein: CASSPTPRVQGDEQYF. The chain employs TRBV18 and TRBJ2-7; D remains ambiguous. The CDR3 has 16 residues. Germline V gene data show CDR1 as KGHSH and CDR2 as LQKENI. The V end was cut by 2 bases, the J end by 5 bases, with 19 bases between.

The V and J genes are TRBV28 and TRBJ1-4; TRBD1 matches at 8 bases. The CDR3 is 17 amino acids. Germline CDR1 reads MDHEN; CDR2 reads SYDVKM. Unmatched junction bases numbered 10, after V lost 5 bases and J lost 2 bases. The CDR3 is CASSLPGGSGTNEKLFF. DNA for the CDR3: TGTGCCAGCAGTCTCCCAGGGGGCAGCGGCACTAATGAAAAACTGTTTTTT.

The chain combines TRBV4-3 with TRBJ2-1, with 8 nucleotides matching TRBD1. Germline assignment: CDR1 LGHNA and CDR2 YSLEER. The CDR3 sequence is 13 residues long. V lost 4 bases to trimming and J lost 8 bases; unmatched junction nucleotides: 4. The CDR3 sequence: CASSPTGVDEQFF. CDR3 bases: TGCGCCAGCAGCCCGACAGGGGTGGATGAGCAGTTCTTC.

This clone appeared once. The chain couples TRBV18 to TRBJ2-7, with D perhaps matching TRBD2 (5 bases). Germline V gives CDR1 KGHSH, CDR2 LQKENI. Trimming pared 3 bases from V and 2 bases from J, leaving 8 bases between. The CDR3 is made up of 13 amino acids. CDR3 in amino acids: CASSPTTAYEQYF. The CDR3 coding sequence is TGTGCCAGCTCACCGACTACGGCCTACGAGCAGTACTTC.

This sequence joins TRBV19 and TRBJ1-2; 7 bases are shared with TRBD1. The V segment lost 3 bases and the J segment 4 bases; nucleotides outside the gene matches: 8. The CDR3 extends over 15 amino acids. Germline V lookup: CDR1 LNHDA, CDR2 SQIVND (reference sequence). The CDR3 loop is CASSIFSTGPYGYTF. The CDR3 nucleotides read TGTGCCAGTAGTATTTTCTCGACAGGGCCCTATGGCTACACCTTC.

This clone has only one observation. The V and J genes are TRBV7-6 and TRBJ2-3, with TRBD2 matching over 11 bases. The V gene end was trimmed by 7 bases and the J gene end by 2 bases; junction bases not matched to a gene: 5. The CDR3 contains 15 residues. Germline V gene lookup returns CDR1 SGHVS and CDR2 FNYEAQ. This CDR3 is CASKPLAGVTDTQYF. The DNA for the CDR3 is TGTGCCAGCAAACCACTAGCGGGAGTCACAGATACGCAGTATTTT.

Comments on this clone: Other nucleotide sequences from this sample produce the same CDR3. The chain couples TRBV19 to TRBJ2-6, with D hard to call. Per the germline V gene, CDR1 is LNHDA and CDR2 is SQIVND (reference sequence). The CDR3 runs to 14 residues. V was shortened by 5 bases and J by 1 base, with 6 bases between the two germline ends. The CDR3 region is CASSSRSGANVLTF. CDR3 nucleotides: TGTGCCAGTAGTTCCAGATCTGGGGCCAACGTCCTGACTTTC.